This T cell receptor beta chain was identified in a study of blood T cell repertoires in COVID-19. As for the study in general: The United States, Italy and Spain supplied acute and convalescent COVID-19 samples. Nucleic acid was either cDNA or gDNA, and it came from T cells, B-cell-depleted T cells, or PBMCs.

The CDR3 has 18 residues. Authors' analysis steps: Quantification of nucleated cells was approximated via reference gene primer amplification. The data were produced by immunoSEQ multiplex PCR, yet TCRdb's version contains in-frame clones alone and is incomplete. The DNA gave D and trimming, while V, J and clone size come from that table. The table includes about 120,000 clones, just over 90% detected once. Sequencing was carried out using peripheral blood. The V and J genes are TRBV21-1 and TRBJ1-6; whether TRBD1, the table's D call, matches the DNA was not checked. TRBV21-1 constitutes a pseudogene. The source of this sequence is a human donor with active COVID-19. The donor label of this sample is uncertain. CDR3 protein: CASSKEVKGFSYNSPLHF. Written as DNA, the CDR3 is TGTGCCAGCAGCAAAGAAGTAAAGGGGTTTTCCTATAATTCACCCCTCCACTTT.